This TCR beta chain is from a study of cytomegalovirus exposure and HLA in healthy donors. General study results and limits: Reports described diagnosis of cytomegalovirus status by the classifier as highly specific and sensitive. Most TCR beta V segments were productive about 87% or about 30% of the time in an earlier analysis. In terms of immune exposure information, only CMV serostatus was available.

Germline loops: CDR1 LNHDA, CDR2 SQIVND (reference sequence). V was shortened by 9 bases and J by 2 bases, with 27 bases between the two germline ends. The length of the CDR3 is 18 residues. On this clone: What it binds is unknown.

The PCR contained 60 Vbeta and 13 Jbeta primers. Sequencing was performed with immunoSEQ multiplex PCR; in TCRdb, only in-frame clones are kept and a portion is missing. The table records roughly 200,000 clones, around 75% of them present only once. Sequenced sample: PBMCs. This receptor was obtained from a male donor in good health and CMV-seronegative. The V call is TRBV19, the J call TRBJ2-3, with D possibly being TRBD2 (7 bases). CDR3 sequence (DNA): TGTGCCAGCAGTGGGGGGCTAGCGGCTCACCGTTTCACAGATACGCAGTATTTT. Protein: CASSGGLAAHRFTDTQYF.